A single sample is the source of the 9 T cell receptor beta chains below, sequenced in a study of blood T cell repertoires in COVID-19. TCRdb's copy holds only in-frame clones and misses some; the assay was immunoSEQ multiplex PCR. This sample has approximately 270,000 clones; 89% occur once, and the top ten carry roughly 2.2%. Input material: peripheral blood. The source is a man in his fifties with acute or convalescent COVID-19.

The genes are TRBV3-1 (or the pseudogene TRBV3-2) and TRBJ2-7; D might be TRBD1 (5 bases). V lost 4 bases and J 4 bases, leaving 14 bases between the germline ends. The CDR3 runs to 14 residues. Germline-derived CDR1 and CDR2 are LGHDT and YNNKEL (reference sequence). The CDR3 region is CASSPRAGNYEQYF. CDR3 sequence (DNA): TGTGCCAGCAGCCCCCGGGCAGGGAATTACGAGCAGTACTTC.

The CDR3 coding sequence is TGTGCCAGCAGTCCCCTAGCGGGGGGGCTCAAGCAGTTCTTC. Encoded protein: CASSPLAGGLKQFF. This rearrangement joins TRBV27 to TRBJ2-1, with 12 bases lining up with TRBD2. The germline gives CDR1 MNHEY, CDR2 SMNVEV (reference sequence). Losses at the gene ends were 5 bases for V and 11 bases for J; bases not matched to a gene: 7. The CDR3 runs 14 residues.

J is TRBJ1-6 and V is TRBV7-9; tentative D call: TRBD1 (5 bases). This CDR3 comprises 16 residues. Trimming removed 0 bases at V and 9 bases at J, with 15 bases between. Per germline, CDR1 SEHNR and CDR2 FQNEAQ (reference sequence). The CDR3 here is CASSLAGGGPGSPLHF. For the CDR3, the DNA is TGTGCCAGCAGCTTAGCCGGGGGAGGACCGGGTTCACCCCTCCACTTT.

This rearrangement joins TRBV4-1 to TRBJ1-2, with D possibly being TRBD1 (5 bases). Germline values: CDR1 MGHRA, CDR2 YSYEKL. This CDR3 has 15 amino acids. The V end was cut by 1 base, the J end by 2 bases, with 11 bases between. The CDR3 loop is CASSQGTHLNYGYTF. DNA for the CDR3: TGCGCCAGCAGCCAAGGGACACACCTCAACTATGGCTACACCTTC.

The rearrangement uses TRBV7-9 and TRBJ2-1; D is undetermined. The CDR3 contains 14 residues. With 7 bases removed from V and 0 bases from J, the gap between germline ends came to 10 bases. The germline CDR1 and CDR2 sequences are SEHNR and FQNEAQ (reference sequence). The CDR3 DNA sequence: TGTGCCAGCACCCCAACAAGCTCCTACAATGAGCAGTTCTTC. This codes for CASTPTSSYNEQFF. Using reference TRBV7-9 and TRBJ2-1 for the parts outside the CDR3, the full variable domain is DTGVSQNPRHKITKRGQNVTFRCDPISEHNRLYWYRQTLGQGPEFLTYFQNEAQLEKSRLLSDRFSAERPKGSFSTLEIQRTEQGDSAMYLCASTPTSSYNEQFFGPGTRLTVL.

The rearrangement joins TRBV2 to TRBJ2-7; 7 bases map to TRBD1. The V and J ends lost 6 bases and 3 bases, in that order; junction bases with no gene match: 5. Per germline, CDR1 SNHLY and CDR2 FYNNEI. The CDR3 is made up of 13 amino acids. In DNA, the CDR3 is TGTGCCAGCAGCCTACAGGGGATCTACGAGCAGTACTTC. It yields the protein CASSLQGIYEQYF.

The chain has TRBV5-4 and TRBJ2-1; TRBD2 matches 9 bases. The CDR3 consists of 16 residues. J gave up 4 bases and V 0 bases, and 5 bases lay outside the gene matches. The germline V gene encodes CDR1 SGHNT and CDR2 YYREEE (reference sequence). CDR3 sequence: CASSLVRGGRYNEQFF. The CDR3 DNA is TGTGCCAGCAGCTTGGTGCGGGGGGGTCGATACAATGAGCAGTTCTTC.

V gene TRBV6-6 combines with J gene TRBJ2-7, with TRBD1 matching over 9 bases. The CDR3 totals 14 residues. J gave up 3 bases and V 7 bases, and 7 bases lay outside the gene matches. CDR1 and CDR2 (germline): MNHNY, SVGAGI (reference sequence). The CDR3 DNA reads as TGTGCCAGCATTGACGGGACAGGGATCTACGAGCAGTACTTC. Translation gives CASIDGTGIYEQYF.

This sequence joins TRBV2 and TRBJ2-1; the D gene is possibly TRBD1 (6 bases). Trimming took 8 bases from V and 10 from J, leaving 15 bases between them. Germline V gene sequence: CDR1 SNHLY, CDR2 FYNNEI. The CDR3 contains 12 residues. CDR3 bases: TGTGCCAGCGCAGGGGTCTCTGGGGAGCAGTTCTTC. Encoded protein: CASAGVSGEQFF. The variable domain in full, completed from reference TRBV2 and TRBJ2-1, reads EPEVTQTPSHQVTQMGQEVILRCVPISNHLYFYWYRQILGQKVEFLVSFYNNEISEKSEIFDDQFSVERPDGSNFTLKIRSTKLEDSAMYFCASAGVSGEQFFGPGTRLTVL.